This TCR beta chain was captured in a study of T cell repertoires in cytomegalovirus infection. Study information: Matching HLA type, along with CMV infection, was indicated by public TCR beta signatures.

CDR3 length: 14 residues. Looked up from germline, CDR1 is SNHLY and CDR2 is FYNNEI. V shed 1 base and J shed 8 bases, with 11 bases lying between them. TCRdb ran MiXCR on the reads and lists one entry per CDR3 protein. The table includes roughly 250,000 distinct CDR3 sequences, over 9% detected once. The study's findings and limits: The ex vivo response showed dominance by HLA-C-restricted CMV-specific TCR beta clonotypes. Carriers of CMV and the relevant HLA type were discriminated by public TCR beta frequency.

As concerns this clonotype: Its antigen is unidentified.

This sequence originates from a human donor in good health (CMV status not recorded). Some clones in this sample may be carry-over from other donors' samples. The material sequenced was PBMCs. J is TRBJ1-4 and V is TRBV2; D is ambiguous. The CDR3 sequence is CASSEGLQREKLFF. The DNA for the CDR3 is TGTGCCAGCAGTGAAGGGTTGCAGAGGGAAAAACTGTTTTTT.